This paragraph covers one T cell receptor beta chain sequence. This specimen comes from a study of blood T cell repertoires in COVID-19. On the study more broadly: T cells, B-cell-depleted T cells, or PBMCs provided the cDNA or gDNA that served as material.

Under the authors' procedure: Reference gene primer amplification gave nucleated cell count estimates. Sequenced by immunoSEQ multiplex PCR; TCRdb stores in-frame clones only, minus some. Clone size and V and J calls were adopted from that table, with D and trimming inferred from the DNA. The sample holds some 69,000 clones; roughly 90% are singletons and the top ten take about 1.3%. The germline gives CDR1 KGHDR, CDR2 SFDVKD. The V end was cut by 0 bases, the J end by 12 bases, with 11 bases between. This CDR3 is built from 13 residues. This chain links TRBV24-1 with TRBJ1-5; TRBD1 is a possible D gene (6 bases). The sequencing input was peripheral blood. The TCR originated in a man in his 60s with acute or convalescent COVID-19. CDR3 in amino acids: CATSDLQGLYQHF. In DNA form, the CDR3 reads TGTGCCACCAGTGATTTGCAGGGGCTATACCAGCATTTT.